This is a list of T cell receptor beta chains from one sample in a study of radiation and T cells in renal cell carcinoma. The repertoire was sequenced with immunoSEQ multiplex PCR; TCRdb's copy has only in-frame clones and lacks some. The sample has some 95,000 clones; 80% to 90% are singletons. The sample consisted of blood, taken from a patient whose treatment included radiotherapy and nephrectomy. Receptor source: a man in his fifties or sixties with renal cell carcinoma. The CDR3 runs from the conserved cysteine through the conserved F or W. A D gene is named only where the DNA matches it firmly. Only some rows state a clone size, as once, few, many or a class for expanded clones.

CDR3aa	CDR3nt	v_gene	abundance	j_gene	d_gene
CASSQDERVGYTF	TGTGCCAGCAGCCAAGATGAGCGCGTCGGCTACACCTTC	TRBV14	-	TRBJ1-2	-
CASRIRDSPLHF	TGCGCCAGCAGAATTAGGGATTCACCCCTCCACTTT	TRBV5-1	few	TRBJ1-6	-
CASSYSHYSNQPQHF	TGTGCCAGCAGTTATTCCCACTATAGCAATCAGCCCCAGCATTTT	TRBV6-5	few	TRBJ1-5	-
CSVIDQRGDNYNEQFF	TGCAGCGTTATCGACCAGAGGGGGGATAATTACAATGAGCAGTTCTTC	TRBV29-1	-	TRBJ2-1	-
CASSLGTGVDYGYTF	TGTGCCAGCAGTCTAGGGACAGGGGTAGACTATGGCTACACCTTC	TRBV27	-	TRBJ1-2	TRBD1
CASSYDGSLNTIYF	TGTGCCAGCAGTTACGATGGAAGTCTAAACACCATATATTTT	TRBV6-5	-	TRBJ1-3	-
CASSPEVPSSGRTSEQYF	TGTGCTAGCAGCCCAGAAGTCCCTTCCAGCGGGAGAACCTCCGAGCAGTACTTC	TRBV7-7	-	TRBJ2-7	TRBD2
CASSVEGDPGETQYF	TGTGCCAGCAGCGTAGAAGGGGACCCCGGCGAGACCCAGTACTTC	TRBV9	-	TRBJ2-5	-
CASSFSGTNEQFF	TGTGCCAGTAGCTTTAGCGGGACCAATGAGCAGTTCTTC	TRBV19	-	TRBJ2-1	TRBD2
CASSPGQGVGPQHF	TGTGCCAGCAGCCCAGGACAGGGCGTTGGGCCCCAGCATTTT	TRBV5-4	-	TRBJ1-5	TRBD1
CAISERLQETQYF	TGTGCCATCAGTGAGAGGCTACAAGAGACCCAGTACTTC	TRBV10-3	-	TRBJ2-5	-
CASTKRGNEYEQYF	TGTGCCAGCACCAAACGGGGGAACGAGTACGAGCAGTACTTC	TRBV6-5	-	TRBJ2-7	-
CASSQVVAREAFF	TGCGCCAGCAGCCAAGTGGTTGCTAGGGAAGCTTTCTTT	TRBV4-1	-	TRBJ1-1	-
CASSQGLQAYEQYF	TGCGCCAGCAGCCAAGGACTGCAAGCTTACGAGCAGTACTTC	TRBV4-3	-	TRBJ2-7	-
CATNPQGGETQYF	TGTGCCACCAACCCACAGGGGGGAGAGACCCAGTACTTC	TRBV2	-	TRBJ2-5	TRBD1
CASTQDGYYGYTF	TGTGCCAGTACCCAGGACGGATACTATGGCTACACCTTC	TRBV19	-	TRBJ1-2	-
CASSVEQGSAFQYEQFF	TGTGCCAGTAGTGTCGAACAGGGGTCAGCGTTTCAGTATGAGCAGTTCTTC	TRBV19	-	TRBJ2-1	TRBD1
CASSLDGGSGNTIYF	TGTGCTAGCAGCCTCGATGGAGGATCGGGAAACACCATATATTTT	TRBV7-7	few	TRBJ1-3	-
CASRLEAGTEAFF	TGTGCCAGCAGGTTAGAGGCGGGCACTGAAGCTTTCTTT	TRBV27	-	TRBJ1-1	-
CASSLGLSYGYTF	TGTGCCAGCAGCTTGGGACTTTCTTATGGCTACACCTTC	TRBV7-2	-	TRBJ1-2	-
CASSLDQYEQYF	TGTGCCAGCAGCTTAGACCAGTACGAGCAGTACTTC	TRBV7-8	-	TRBJ2-7	-
CASWTGGTEAFF	TGTGCCAGCTGGACAGGGGGCACTGAAGCTTTCTTT	TRBV27	-	TRBJ1-1	TRBD1
CASSETGWNTEAFF	TGTGCCAGCAGTGAAACAGGGTGGAACACTGAAGCTTTCTTT	TRBV27	-	TRBJ1-1	-
CASSYIGSNQPQHF	TGTGCCAGCAGTTATATAGGTAGCAATCAGCCCCAGCATTTT	TRBV6-5	-	TRBJ1-5	-
CASSEGDRGWTGELFF	TGTGCCAGCAGCGAAGGGGACAGGGGTTGGACCGGGGAGCTGTTTTTT	TRBV9	-	TRBJ2-2	TRBD1
CASNLPTSGTDTQYF	TGTGCCAGCAACTTACCTACTAGCGGCACAGATACGCAGTATTTT	TRBV28	-	TRBJ2-3	TRBD2
CASRRQGSVDEQYF	TGTGCCAGCAGACGACAGGGATCCGTAGATGAGCAGTACTTC	TRBV21-1	-	TRBJ2-7	-
CASSLQPLGMNTEAFF	TGCGCCAGCAGCTTACAGCCCCTGGGGATGAACACTGAAGCTTTCTTT	TRBV5-1	few	TRBJ1-1	-
CASSITKDEKLFF	TGTGCCAGTAGTATAACCAAGGATGAAAAACTGTTTTTT	TRBV19	-	TRBJ1-4	-
CSVAGTGTYEQYF	TGCAGCGTAGCCGGGACAGGGACCTACGAGCAGTACTTC	TRBV29-1	-	TRBJ2-7	TRBD1
CASSLGKTGYQFF	TGTGCCAGCAGCTTAGGGAAGACAGGGTATCAGTTCTTC	TRBV7-8	-	TRBJ2-1	TRBD1
CASSVMDVSEQFF	TGTGCCAGCAGCGTAATGGACGTGAGTGAGCAGTTCTTC	TRBV9	once	TRBJ2-1	-
CASSISASGVDEQYF	TGTGCCAGTAGTATTTCGGCTAGCGGGGTCGACGAGCAGTACTTC	TRBV19	-	TRBJ2-7	TRBD2
CASSFISSGGASQETQYF	TGTGCTAGCAGCTTTATCTCGTCTGGGGGCGCATCCCAAGAGACCCAGTACTTC	TRBV7-7	-	TRBJ2-5	-
CASSPAQGQETQYF	TGTGCTAGCAGCCCGGCACAGGGGCAAGAGACCCAGTACTTC	TRBV7-7	-	TRBJ2-5	TRBD1
CASSLGNAGELFF	TGCGCCAGCAGCTTGGGGAACGCGGGGGAGCTGTTTTTT	TRBV5-1	-	TRBJ2-2	-
CASSLENTEAFF	TGTGCCAGCAGTCTAGAAAACACTGAAGCTTTCTTT	TRBV6-6	-	TRBJ1-1	-
CASSERTGAETQYF	TGTGCCAGCAGTGAAAGGACAGGGGCAGAGACCCAGTACTTC	TRBV2	-	TRBJ2-5	TRBD1
CASRAGLNYGYTF	TGTGCCAGCAGAGCCGGACTGAACTATGGCTACACCTTC	TRBV6-1	-	TRBJ1-2	-
CASIWEKNTGELFF	TGTGCCAGCATTTGGGAAAAAAACACCGGGGAGCTGTTTTTT	TRBV2	-	TRBJ2-2	-
CAWDRDNQPQHF	TGTGCCTGGGACAGAGACAATCAGCCCCAGCATTTT	TRBV30	few	TRBJ1-5	-
CASSLALDSGANVLTF	TGCGCCAGCAGCTTGGCCTTAGATTCTGGGGCCAACGTCCTGACTTTC	TRBV5-1	-	TRBJ2-6	-
CASSLWQAKDIQYF	TGCGCCAGCAGCTTGTGGCAGGCCAAGGACATTCAGTACTTC	TRBV5-1	-	TRBJ2-4	-
CASSLYSGDTGELFF	TGCGCCAGCAGCTTGTATAGCGGGGACACCGGGGAGCTGTTTTTT	TRBV5-1	-	TRBJ2-2	TRBD2
CAWSVSENEKLFF	TGTGCCTGGAGTGTTTCAGAGAATGAAAAACTGTTTTTT	TRBV30	once	TRBJ1-4	-
CASRRLTGDTEAFF	TGTGCCAGCCGCCGACTGACAGGGGACACTGAAGCTTTCTTT	TRBV6-4	-	TRBJ1-1	TRBD1
CASSIYGTDSNQPQHF	TGTGCCAGTAGTATATACGGGACCGATAGCAATCAGCCCCAGCATTTT	TRBV19	once	TRBJ1-5	-
CASSPSGPYEQYF	TGTGCCAGCAGCCCCAGCGGACCCTACGAGCAGTACTTC	TRBV7-3	-	TRBJ2-7	-
CASSPTEGTRTDTQYF	TGTGCCAGCAGCCCAACCGAAGGGACTCGCACAGATACGCAGTATTTT	TRBV9	-	TRBJ2-3	-
CASRQGGTDTQYF	TGTGCCAGCAGACAGGGGGGGACAGATACGCAGTATTTT	TRBV19	-	TRBJ2-3	TRBD1